This entry lists 16 T cell receptor beta chains sequenced from one sample in a study of neurological immune-mediated disorders (dated by TCRdb to the late 2010s). The library was generated by 5' RACE. Sequencer: Illumina HiSeq 2500. TCRdb applied fastp at Q25 and MiXCR to the public reads, then kept only in-frame beta chains. Entries that share a CDR3 protein sequence are merged under the most common genes and DNA. In all, the sample holds roughly 70,000 distinct CDR3 sequences, and approximately 5% of those were seen once. About 2.2% of the sample is held by the ten biggest clonotypes. The sequencing sample was made of PBMCs. The receptors were gathered from an older woman with multiple sclerosis.

This chain connects TRBV7-2 to TRBJ1-2; tentatively, D is TRBD1 (6 bases). CDR3 length equals 13 residues. The V end lost 1 base, the J end lost 8 bases, and 11 bases lay between the germline ends. Germline CDR1 and CDR2: SGHTA and FQGNSA. CDR3 DNA sequence: TGTGCCAGCAGCTTAGTCGGGGGGCTAGGCTACACCTTC. Translating gives CASSLVGGLGYTF.

Turning to this clonotype: A much larger clone sits a single nucleotide away, making a read error possible. The V and J genes are TRBV12-3 or TRBV12-4 and TRBJ1-6; possibly TRBD1 for D (5 bases). CDR3 length: 14 amino acids. CDR3 in amino acids: CASILARGSSPLHF. DNA of the CDR3: TGTGCCAGCATTTTAGCTCGGGGGAGTTCACCCCTCCACTTT.

This clonotype was picked up a small number of times. This chain connects TRBV20-1 to TRBJ2-1, with D possibly being TRBD2 (6 bases). This CDR3 has 14 residues. Per the germline V gene, CDR1 is DFQATT and CDR2 is SNEGSKA (reference sequence). V shed 6 bases and J shed 7 bases, with 19 bases lying between them. The CDR3 region has the DNA TGCAGTGCCCAAGATGGGGGACTGAGGAATGAGCAGTTCTTC. Protein product: CSAQDGGLRNEQFF.

In this sample, this clonotype turned up many times. This chain connects TRBV2 to TRBJ1-6; maybe TRBD1 (6 bases). Trimming left V 2 bases short and J 8 bases short, with 13 bases between. Germline V gene data show CDR1 as SNHLY and CDR2 as FYNNEI. The CDR3 runs to 15 residues. CDR3 in DNA: TGTGCCAGCAGTGAACATCAGGGGACGCATTCACCCCTCCACTTT. Its translation: CASSEHQGTHSPLHF.

This clonotype came up many times. J is TRBJ2-7 and V is TRBV16; D remains ambiguous. Deletions cut 0 bases from V and 2 bases from J, with 2 bases between. Germline CDR1 and CDR2: KGHSY and FQNENV. CDR3 length: 12 amino acids. This chain's CDR3 is CASSQSPYEQYF. As DNA, the CDR3 is TGTGCCAGCAGCCAATCACCCTACGAGCAGTACTTC.

This clonotype occurred many times. The rearrangement links TRBV20-1 to TRBJ1-2; no clear D gene. The V end lost 4 bases, the J end lost 2 bases, and 8 bases lay between the germline ends. Germline V gives CDR1 DFQATT, CDR2 SNEGSKA (reference sequence). This CDR3 spans 12 amino acids. The CDR3 nucleotides are TGCAGTGCTATTCCCGGGAACTATGGCTACACCTTC. Its protein is CSAIPGNYGYTF.

This clonotype has a count of ten or more. The J gene is TRBJ2-7, the V gene TRBV5-1; 7 nucleotides match TRBD2. The CDR3 has 14 amino acids. J gave up 6 bases and V 0 bases, and 6 bases lay outside the gene matches. Germline CDR1 SGHRS, CDR2 YFSETQ. The CDR3 region is CASSLDVVAGEQYF. As DNA, the CDR3 is TGCGCCAGCAGCTTGGACGTGGTAGCGGGCGAGCAGTACTTC.

The chain joins TRBV20-1 to TRBJ2-1; perhaps TRBD1 as D (6 bases). The CDR3 loop spans 16 amino acids. Trimming removed 2 bases from V and 4 bases from J, with 18 bases in between. Germline V gives CDR1 DFQATT, CDR2 SNEGSKA (reference sequence). The CDR3 nucleotides are TGCAGTGCTAGAAACCCGACAGGCGGCGAATACAATGAGCAGTTCTTC. Its translation is CSARNPTGGEYNEQFF.

In this sample, this clonotype turned up many times. V gene TRBV5-6 combines with J gene TRBJ2-5; D is undetermined. CDR1 and CDR2 (germline): SGHDT, YYEEEE. Trimming pared 4 bases from V and 0 bases from J, leaving 25 bases between. The CDR3 sequence is 19 residues long. The CDR3 DNA reads as TGTGCCAGCAGCCTACGTACGGTCCAAATAAAAAAGTACCAAGAGACCCAGTACTTC. It codes for CASSLRTVQIKKYQETQYF. Filled out from reference TRBV5-6 and TRBJ2-5, the complete variable domain reads DAGVTQSPTHLIKTRGQQVTLRCSPKSGHDTVSWYQQALGQGPQFIFQYYEEEERQRGNFPDRFSGHQFPNYSSELNVNALLLGDSALYLCASSLRTVQIKKYQETQYFGPGTRLLVL.

The chain employs TRBV6-5 and TRBJ2-7; D ambiguous. Germline V CDR1 and CDR2: MNHEY, SVGAGI. This CDR3 is 14 amino acids long. V lost 7 bases, J lost 2 bases, and 15 bases lay in between. In DNA, the CDR3 is TGTGCCAGCACCCAACGGACCCCGCCCTACGAGCAGTACTTC. The encoded protein is CASTQRTPPYEQYF.

This clonotype was detected ten times or more. J is TRBJ2-1 and V is TRBV15; no clear D. This CDR3 region has 14 residues. Germline V CDR1 and CDR2: LNHNV, YYDKDF (reference sequence). Trimming pared 5 bases from V and 8 bases from J, leaving 16 bases between. The CDR3 DNA follows: TGTGCCACCAGCGACCGGACCCTACAATATGAGCAGTTCTTC. This encodes CATSDRTLQYEQFF.

This clonotype was counted at least ten times. For the CDR3, the DNA is TGCGCCAGCACCCAGGTCGGGGGTAGCTATGGCTACACCTTC. Translation: CASTQVGGSYGYTF. This chain connects TRBV5-1 to TRBJ1-2; possible D gene TRBD1, 5 bases. V lost 6 bases and J 4 bases, leaving 16 bases between the germline ends. The CDR3 spans 14 residues. Germline V gives CDR1 SGHRS, CDR2 YFSETQ.

This clonotype appeared many times. The J gene is TRBJ1-2, the V gene TRBV3-1; unclear D gene. There are 12 residues in the CDR3. Trimming pared 4 bases from V and 8 bases from J, leaving 11 bases between. The V gene's germline CDR1 is LGHDT and CDR2 YNNKEL (reference sequence). Here the CDR3 DNA reads TGTGCCAGCAGCCTGGGTGTTGGAGGCTACACCTTC. The encoded protein is CASSLGVGGYTF. Full variable domain (missing parts from reference TRBV3-1 and TRBJ1-2): DTAVSQTPKYLVTQMGNDKSIKCEQNLGHDTMYWYKQDSKKFLKIMFSYNNKELIINETVPNRFSPKSPDKAHLNLHINSLELGDSAVYFCASSLGVGGYTFGSGTRLTVV.

This clonotype appeared many times. The J gene is TRBJ2-7, the V gene TRBV7-6; D remains ambiguous. This CDR3 has 13 residues. Germline V gives CDR1 SGHVS, CDR2 FNYEAQ. V gave up 3 bases and J gave up 3 bases, with 9 bases separating them. CDR3 protein: CASSLGRYYEQYF. CDR3 bases: TGTGCCAGCAGCTTGGGTCGGTACTACGAGCAGTACTTC.

This clonotype was seen ten or more times. This chain links TRBV20-1 with TRBJ1-5; a weak D match, TRBD1 (5 bases). Germline V gene lookup returns CDR1 DFQATT and CDR2 SNEGSKA (reference sequence). Trimming took 6 bases from V and 6 from J, leaving 15 bases between them. There are 13 residues in the CDR3. The CDR3 spells CSAVAPQGQPQHF. DNA for the CDR3: TGCAGTGCAGTGGCCCCCCAGGGTCAGCCCCAGCATTTT.

This clonotype was found many times. The chain carries TRBV20-1 and TRBJ2-1; D unresolved. Germline V gives CDR1 DFQATT, CDR2 SNEGSKA (reference sequence). V dropped 6 bases and J dropped 0 bases, with 3 bases sitting between them. The CDR3 contains 11 residues. The CDR3: CSASSYNEQFF. The CDR3 region has the DNA TGCAGTGCCAGCTCCTACAATGAGCAGTTCTTC.